A single sample is the source of the 14 T cell receptor beta chains below, sequenced in a study of blood T cells in healthy people across ages. The authors ran a second PCR of 7 to 11 cycles using a sample-barcoded 5' primer and a J-beta primer mix. TCRdb re-called the 5' RACE reads through MiXCR, storing one row per CDR3 protein. The sample holds 1.5 million or so distinct CDR3 sequences; around 40% are singletons and the top ten take roughly 3.7%. Sequenced material: blood. The receptors here all came from a woman between 18 and 30 years old in good health.

V is TRBV18 and J is TRBJ2-1, with 10 bases identical to TRBD2. Germline loops: CDR1 KGHSH, CDR2 LQKENI. The trim removed 3 bases at V and 5 bases at J, leaving 4 bases unmatched. The CDR3 runs 15 residues. CDR3 sequence (DNA): TGTGCCAGCTCACCGGGGACTAGCGCTCACAATGAGCAGTTCTTC. Its protein product is CASSPGTSAHNEQFF.

This clonotype was counted a single time. One base away lies a much larger clone, so this may be a sequencing read error. V usage is TRBV3-1 and J usage is TRBJ1-2; D gene ambiguous. The germline V gene encodes CDR1 LGHDT and CDR2 YNNKEL (reference sequence). This CDR3 is built from 15 residues. DNA of the CDR3: TGTGCCCGCAGCCCTGGACGTACACACGTCTATGGCTACACCTTC. This gives the protein CARSPGRTHVYGYTF.

V gene TRBV7-3 combines with J gene TRBJ2-1; TRBD2 matches 9 bases. V was pared by 1 base and J by 7 bases, with 8 bases of the junction left unmatched. The CDR3 consists of 16 residues. Germline V gene lookup returns CDR1 SGHTA and CDR2 FQGTGA. The CDR3 DNA is TGTGCCAGCAGCTTAAGTCTCGGGGCGGGGGGGAATGAGCAGTTCTTC. Encoded protein: CASSLSLGAGGNEQFF.

This clonotype was observed a few times. The chain combines TRBV4-1 with TRBJ2-5; 9 bases agree with TRBD2. The CDR3 is 15 residues long. Germline CDR1 is MGHRA and CDR2 is YSYEKL. V lost 6 bases, J lost 5 bases, and 10 bases stayed unmatched. CDR3 DNA sequence: TGCGCCAGCAGACCCCTTGGACTAGCGTGGGAGACCCAGTACTTC. It translates to CASRPLGLAWETQYF.

This chain uses TRBV20-1 with TRBJ2-5; a weak D match, TRBD1 (5 bases). The CDR3 contains 14 residues. Deletions cut 3 bases from V and 2 bases from J, with 13 bases between. Germline CDR1 and CDR2: DFQATT and SNEGSKA (reference sequence). CDR3 nucleotides: TGCAGTGCTAGTCTTCCAGGGTTTCAAGAGACCCAGTACTTC. Translation gives CSASLPGFQETQYF.

The chain recombines TRBV27 with TRBJ2-1, with 10 bases aligning to TRBD2. Trimming at V came to 1 base and at J to 5 bases, leaving 8 bases not matched to a gene. The CDR3 is 17 residues long. In germline, CDR1 is MNHEY, CDR2 SMNVEV (reference sequence). The CDR3 coding sequence is TGTGCCAGCAGTTTATTGGCCTTAGCGGGAGGAAACAATGAGCAGTTCTTC. It codes for CASSLLALAGGNNEQFF.

The chain is built from TRBV20-1 and TRBJ1-5, with unresolved D. Germline V gene lookup returns CDR1 DFQATT and CDR2 SNEGSKA (reference sequence). The CDR3 contains 12 residues. V lost 7 bases, J lost 0 bases, and 7 bases lay in between. The CDR3 protein is CSGQYSNQPQHF. The CDR3 coding sequence is TGCAGTGGTCAGTATAGCAATCAGCCCCAGCATTTT.

In this sample, this clonotype turned up a few times. This chain uses TRBV28 with TRBJ2-7; 7 positions match TRBD1. This CDR3 contains 15 residues. CDR1 and CDR2 (germline): MDHEN, SYDVKM. J lost 1 base, V lost 5 bases, and 8 bases had no gene match. CDR3: CASSGSGTESYEQYF. CDR3 sequence (DNA): TGTGCCAGCAGTGGATCCGGGACAGAGTCCTACGAGCAGTACTTC.

The chain links TRBV20-1 to TRBJ2-1; D might be TRBD2 (6 bases). V lost 7 bases and J 3 bases, leaving 13 bases between the germline ends. CDR3 length: 13 amino acids. Germline V gives CDR1 DFQATT, CDR2 SNEGSKA (reference sequence). CDR3 amino acids: CSERGAGYNEQFF. The CDR3 DNA reads TGCAGTGAGAGGGGAGCGGGCTACAATGAGCAGTTCTTC.

The chain employs TRBV7-9 and TRBJ2-5; D call uncertain. CDR3 size: 14 residues. Germline V CDR1 and CDR2: SEHNR, FQNEAQ (reference sequence). Trimming shortened V by 5 bases and J by 11 bases, and 21 bases separated the two germline ends. The CDR3 sequence is CASSDANYLHGQYF. The CDR3 DNA reads TGTGCCAGCAGCGACGCGAACTACCTACACGGGCAGTACTTC.

The chain uses TRBV28 and TRBJ2-5; the D gene is possibly TRBD1 (5 bases). The CDR3 has 16 residues. The V end lost 4 bases, the J end lost 4 bases, and 19 bases lay between the germline ends. The germline V gene has CDR1 MDHEN and CDR2 SYDVKM. The CDR3 sequence is CASSYLKRQGGETQYF. DNA for the CDR3: TGTGCCAGCAGTTACCTCAAAAGGCAGGGCGGAGAGACCCAGTACTTC.

The chain combines TRBV20-1 with TRBJ2-3, with D perhaps TRBD2 (6 bases). Germline CDR1 DFQATT, CDR2 SNEGSKA (reference sequence). Trimming stripped 3 bases from V and 0 bases from J, with 19 bases between. The CDR3 has 17 amino acids. The CDR3, as DNA: TGCAGTGCTAGGCCTTCAGGCGGGATTCCTAGCACAGATACGCAGTATTTT. This sequence encodes CSARPSGGIPSTDTQYF.

The chain employs TRBV4-1 and TRBJ2-5; D remains unclear. The CDR3 runs 13 residues. CDR1 MGHRA and CDR2 YSYEKL come from the germline V gene. V was trimmed by 0 bases and J by 4 bases, leaving 6 bases between them. The CDR3 DNA sequence: TGCGCCAGCAGCCAAGATCACTTAGAGACCCAGTACTTC. Protein product: CASSQDHLETQYF.

This rearrangement joins TRBV20-1 to TRBJ2-4; D remains unclear. V was shortened by 5 bases and J by 0 bases, with 11 bases between the two germline ends. The CDR3 loop spans 14 amino acids. The germline gives CDR1 DFQATT, CDR2 SNEGSKA (reference sequence). CDR3 amino acids: CSAPPDRAKNIQYF. CDR3 DNA: TGCAGTGCTCCACCTGATAGAGCCAAAAACATTCAGTACTTC.